The rows below give T cell receptor beta chains drawn from one sample of a study of T cells in Graves' hyperthyroidism and ophthalmopathy. MiXCR, run by TCRdb on the multiplex PCR reads, gives a single entry per CDR3 protein. The sample lists approximately 740,000 distinct CDR3 sequences, around 13% occurring once. The material sequenced was blood. These receptors originate from a woman between 18 and 29 years old with Graves' hyperthyroidism. The CDR3 runs from the conserved cysteine through the conserved F or W. Fields, in order: V gene, D gene, CDR3 protein. The D gene is left open where the match is weak.

TRBV4-1 | - | CASSRSPEAIKETQYF
TRBV14 | - | CASSIRDDTEAFF
TRBV30 | TRBD2 | CASHGTRLNTGELFF
TRBV7-2 | - | CASSPSPVGANVLTF
TRBV20-1 | TRBD2 | CSATEREAPRFYEQYF
TRBV7-9 | - | CASSLRGPVGETQYF
TRBV19 | - | CASSTYAGETQYF
TRBV30 | - | CAWSAGLRGTEAFF
TRBV20-1 | - | CSASSWGPERPPIRAYQPQHF
TRBV20-1 | - | CSASLETQYF
TRBV6-1 | - | CASSARGSYNSPLHF
TRBV28 | TRBD1 | CASRSGGTGHEKLFF
TRBV2 | TRBD1 | CASSMGQEARNEQFF
TRBV6-5 | - | CASSYRLTYEQYF
TRBV30 | - | CAWGQAGSSYNEQFF
TRBV5-4 | TRBD1 | CASSVGDGRQGFEGYTF
TRBV7-9 | TRBD2 | CASSAGLAGTSTDTQYF
TRBV20-1 | - | CSASLGDFWVNEQFF
TRBV3-1 | - | CASSEDSRGTSYEQYF
TRBV5-6 | - | CASSFRQASSYNEQFF
TRBV7-8 | - | CASMTLNEQFF
TRBV6-2/TRBV6-3 | TRBD2 | CASSQGLAGGPFLLTGELFF
TRBV7-8 | TRBD2 | CASSPRWGASGTNEQFF
TRBV20-1 | - | CSAPSEGGLAYEQYF
TRBV19 | TRBD2 | CASSMTSGDEQFF
TRBV7-3 | TRBD2 | CASSTPTSGYNEQFF
TRBV7-2 | - | CASSLGGLLYEQYF
TRBV7-9 | TRBD2 | CASSLAKRREGKDEQFF
TRBV6-6 | - | CASSYSGGSTSYEQYF
TRBV7-9 | TRBD2 | CASSLAASGHRETQYF
TRBV28 | - | CASRPLEEGWNTEAFF
TRBV30 | TRBD2 | CAWSELAGYDEQFF
TRBV11-2 | - | CASSLDSSSGNTIYF
TRBV4-2 | - | CASNIRGRGTDTQYF
TRBV2 | - | CAISESAGQKTQYF
TRBV7-9 | TRBD1 | CASSLLLVRDRAGDTQYF
TRBV18 | - | CASSRVPRQGSNQPQHF
TRBV4-2 | - | CASSRGSGGPNGNTIYF
TRBV4-1 | TRBD2 | CASSQVRTSGSNEQFF
TRBV20-1 | - | CSASHGYSYEQYF
TRBV14 | - | CASSLVPRGETQYF
TRBV12-5 | TRBD2 | CASGLLLAGVVYEQFF
TRBV9 | - | CASSVAGEEAFF
TRBV18 | TRBD2 | CASSPPASGYNEQFF
TRBV29-1 | TRBD2 | CSVDPTSGRINNEQFF